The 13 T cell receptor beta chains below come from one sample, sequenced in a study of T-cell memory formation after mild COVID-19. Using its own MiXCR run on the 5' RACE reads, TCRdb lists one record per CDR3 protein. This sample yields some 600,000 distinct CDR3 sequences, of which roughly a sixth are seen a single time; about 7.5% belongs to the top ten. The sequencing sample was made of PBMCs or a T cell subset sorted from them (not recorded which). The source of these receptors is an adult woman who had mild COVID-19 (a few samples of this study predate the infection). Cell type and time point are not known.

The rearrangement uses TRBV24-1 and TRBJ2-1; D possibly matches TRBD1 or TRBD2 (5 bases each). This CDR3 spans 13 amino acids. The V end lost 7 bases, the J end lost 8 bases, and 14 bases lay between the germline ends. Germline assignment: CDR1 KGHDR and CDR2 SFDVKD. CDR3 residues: CATSEGRLDEQFF. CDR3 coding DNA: TGTGCCACCAGCGAGGGGCGATTGGATGAGCAGTTCTTC.

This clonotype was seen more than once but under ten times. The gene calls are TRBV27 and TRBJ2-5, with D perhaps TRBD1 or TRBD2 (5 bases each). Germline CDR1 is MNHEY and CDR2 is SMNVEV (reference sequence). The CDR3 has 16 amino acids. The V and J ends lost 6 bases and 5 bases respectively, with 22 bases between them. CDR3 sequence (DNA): TGTGCCAGCAGAGAGGGACGGAACATTCAGCGGGAGACCCAGTACTTC. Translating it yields CASREGRNIQRETQYF.

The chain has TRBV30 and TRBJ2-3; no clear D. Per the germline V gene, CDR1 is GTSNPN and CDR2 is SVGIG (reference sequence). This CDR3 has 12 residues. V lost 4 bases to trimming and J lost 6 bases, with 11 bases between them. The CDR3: CAWTSREDTQYF. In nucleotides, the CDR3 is TGTGCCTGGACCTCCCGCGAGGATACGCAGTATTTT.

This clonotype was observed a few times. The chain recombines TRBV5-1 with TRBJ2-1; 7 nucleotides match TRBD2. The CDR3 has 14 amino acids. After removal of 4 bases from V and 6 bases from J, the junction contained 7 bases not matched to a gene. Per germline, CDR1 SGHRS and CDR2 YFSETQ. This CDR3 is CASSPRDYLNEQFF. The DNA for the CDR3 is TGCGCCAGCAGCCCCCGGGACTACCTCAATGAGCAGTTCTTC.

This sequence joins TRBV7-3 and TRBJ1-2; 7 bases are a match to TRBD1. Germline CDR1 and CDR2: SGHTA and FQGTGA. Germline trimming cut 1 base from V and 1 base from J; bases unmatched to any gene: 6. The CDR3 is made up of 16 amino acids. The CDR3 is CASSLKGGQSNYGYTF. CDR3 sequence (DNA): TGTGCCAGCAGCTTAAAGGGGGGACAGAGTAACTATGGCTACACCTTC.

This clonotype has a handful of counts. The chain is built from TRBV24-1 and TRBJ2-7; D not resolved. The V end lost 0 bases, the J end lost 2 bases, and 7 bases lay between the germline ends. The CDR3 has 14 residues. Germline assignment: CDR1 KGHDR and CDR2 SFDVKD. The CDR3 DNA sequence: TGTGCCACCAGTGATTTGGACAACCCCTACGAGCAGTACTTC. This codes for CATSDLDNPYEQYF.

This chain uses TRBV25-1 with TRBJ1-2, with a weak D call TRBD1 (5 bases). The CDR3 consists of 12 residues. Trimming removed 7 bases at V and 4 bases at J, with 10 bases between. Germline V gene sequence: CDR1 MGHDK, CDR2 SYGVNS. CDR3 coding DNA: TGTGCCAGCACCGACAGCCTCTATGGCTACACCTTC. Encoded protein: CASTDSLYGYTF.

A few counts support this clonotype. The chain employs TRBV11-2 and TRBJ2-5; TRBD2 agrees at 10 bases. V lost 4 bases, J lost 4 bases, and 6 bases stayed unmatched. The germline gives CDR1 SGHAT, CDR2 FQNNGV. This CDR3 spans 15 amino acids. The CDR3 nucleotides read TGTGCCAGCAGCTGGCTAGCGGGAGTGTCAGAGACCCAGTACTTC. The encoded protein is CASSWLAGVSETQYF.

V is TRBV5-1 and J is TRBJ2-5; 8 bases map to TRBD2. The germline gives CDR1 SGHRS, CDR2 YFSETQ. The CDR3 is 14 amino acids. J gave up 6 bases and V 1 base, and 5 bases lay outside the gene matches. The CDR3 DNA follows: TGCGCCAGCAGCTTGACGGGACTAGTACAGACCCAGTACTTC. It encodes CASSLTGLVQTQYF.

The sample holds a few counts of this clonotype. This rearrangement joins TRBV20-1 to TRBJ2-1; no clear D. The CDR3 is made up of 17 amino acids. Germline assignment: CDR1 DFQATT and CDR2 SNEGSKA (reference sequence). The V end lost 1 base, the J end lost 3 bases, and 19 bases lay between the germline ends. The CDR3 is CSARGGGVPLYYNEQFF. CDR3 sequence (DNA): TGCAGTGCTAGAGGGGGTGGAGTCCCCTTATACTACAATGAGCAGTTCTTC.

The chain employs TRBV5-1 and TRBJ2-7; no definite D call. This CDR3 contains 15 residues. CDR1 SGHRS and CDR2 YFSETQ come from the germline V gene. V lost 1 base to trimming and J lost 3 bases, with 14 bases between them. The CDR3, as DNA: TGCGCCAGCAGCTTGTCCCCAGGTGGGCACTACGAGCAGTACTTC. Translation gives CASSLSPGGHYEQYF.

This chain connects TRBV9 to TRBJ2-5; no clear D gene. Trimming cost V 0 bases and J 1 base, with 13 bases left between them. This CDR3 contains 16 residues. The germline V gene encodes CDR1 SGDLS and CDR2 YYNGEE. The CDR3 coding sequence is TGTGCCAGCAGCGTAGCTGGGTCGAGAGGCCAAGAGACCCAGTACTTC. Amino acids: CASSVAGSRGQETQYF.

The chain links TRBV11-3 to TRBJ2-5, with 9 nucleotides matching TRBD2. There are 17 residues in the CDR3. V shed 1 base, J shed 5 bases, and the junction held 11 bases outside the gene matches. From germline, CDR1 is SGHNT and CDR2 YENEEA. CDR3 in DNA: TGTGCCAGCAGCTTAGGCGCGGCGGCGGGAGGGCTGGAGACCCAGTACTTC. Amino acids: CASSLGAAAGGLETQYF.